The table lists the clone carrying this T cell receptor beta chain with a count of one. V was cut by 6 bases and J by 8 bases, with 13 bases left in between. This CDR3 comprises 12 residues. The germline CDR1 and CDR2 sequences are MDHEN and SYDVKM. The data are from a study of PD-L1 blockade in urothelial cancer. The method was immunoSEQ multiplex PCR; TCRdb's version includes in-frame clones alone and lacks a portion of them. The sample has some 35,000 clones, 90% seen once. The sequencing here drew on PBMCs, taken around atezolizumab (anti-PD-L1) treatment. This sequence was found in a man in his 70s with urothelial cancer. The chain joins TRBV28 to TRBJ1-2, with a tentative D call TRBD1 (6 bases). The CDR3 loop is CASRDGGAGYTF. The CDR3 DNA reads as TGTGCCAGCAGAGACGGGGGGGCAGGCTACACCTTC.